This T cell receptor (beta chain) was documented in a study of blood T cell repertoires in COVID-19. Study as a whole: Acute and convalescent COVID-19 samples came from the United States, Italy and Spain. T cells, B-cell-depleted T cells, or PBMCs supplied cDNA or gDNA.

Authors' data handling: Estimation of nucleated cell counts relied on the amplification of reference gene primers. Assay: immunoSEQ multiplex PCR; the TCRdb copy retains only in-frame clones and omits some. V and J calls and clone size are as listed in that table; D and trimming were resolved from the DNA. The sample shows about 120,000 clones, approximately 81% of them seen only once. Germline values: CDR1 LGHDT, CDR2 YNNKEL (reference sequence). The germline V and J ends were trimmed by 2 bases and 7 bases, with 14 bases remaining between them. CDR3 size: 15 residues. The V call is TRBV3-1 (or the pseudogene TRBV3-2), the J call TRBJ1-4; TRBD1 might be the D (5 bases). The sample was peripheral blood. The clonotype comes from a woman of 80 years or more with acute or convalescent COVID-19. The CDR3 here is CASSQSGQWGEKLFF. The CDR3 nucleotides are TGTGCCAGCAGCCAATCCGGACAATGGGGTGAAAAACTGTTTTTT.